These T cell receptor beta chains were read from a single sample in a study of CD8 T cells in Susac syndrome. From the immunoSEQ multiplex PCR reads, TCRdb called clonotypes with MiXCR, one entry per CDR3 protein. The sample holds approximately 83,000 distinct CDR3 sequences; about 93% are singletons and the top ten take 0.85% to 1%. The sample was CD8+ T cells from PBMCs. The receptors derive from a human donor with Susac syndrome. CDR3s include the opening cysteine and the closing phenylalanine or tryptophan. D genes are given only for firm matches. Expanded clones get a size class; other rows say once, few or many, or leave the size out.

d_gene | j_gene | v_gene | abundance | CDR3aa | CDR3nt
- | TRBJ1-5 | TRBV20-1 | - | CSARDGLQPQHF | TGCAGTGCTAGAGATGGGCTACAGCCCCAGCATTTT
- | TRBJ2-2 | TRBV4-3 | - | CASSQVGRAPNTGELFF | TGCGCCAGCAGCCAAGTCGGCAGGGCCCCTAACACCGGGGAGCTGTTTTTT
- | TRBJ2-4 | TRBV28 | - | CASSFQGLKNIQYF | TGTGCCAGCAGTTTCCAGGGGCTAAAAAACATTCAGTACTTC
- | TRBJ2-3 | TRBV5-4 | - | CASSTTGAGDTQYF | TGTGCCAGCAGTACCACAGGGGCGGGGGATACGCAGTATTTT
- | TRBJ1-6 | TRBV7-8 | - | CASSLGEVGSPLHF | TGTGCCAGCAGCTTGGGGGAGGTAGGCTCACCCCTCCACTTT
- | TRBJ2-5 | TRBV2 | - | CASSPREGARETQYF | TGTGCCAGCAGTCCCCGGGAGGGGGCAAGGGAGACCCAGTACTTC
- | TRBJ2-5 | TRBV5-4 | - | CASSFGLGGQETQYF | TGTGCCAGCAGCTTTGGGTTGGGGGGCCAAGAGACCCAGTACTTC
- | TRBJ2-7 | TRBV7-9 | - | CASSLGGSGPSYEQYF | TGTGCCAGCAGCTTAGGGGGTAGCGGACCCTCCTACGAGCAGTACTTC
TRBD2 | TRBJ2-7 | TRBV30 | - | CAWSVRGLAGVREQYF | TGTGCCTGGAGTGTACGGGGCCTAGCGGGAGTCCGCGAGCAGTACTTC
TRBD1 | TRBJ1-1 | TRBV25-1 | once | CASSEGRGLNTEAFF | TGTGCCAGCAGTGAAGGGAGGGGGCTTAACACTGAAGCTTTCTTT
TRBD1 | TRBJ2-7 | TRBV29-1 | - | CSVEGDRAYEQYF | TGCAGCGTTGAAGGGGACAGGGCCTACGAGCAGTACTTC
- | TRBJ1-4 | TRBV4-3 | - | CASSRRGEKLFF | TGCGCCAGCAGCCGGAGGGGGGAAAAACTGTTTTTT
TRBD1 | TRBJ1-3 | TRBV3-1 | - | CASSQETGGQVPYSGNTIYF | TGTGCCAGCAGCCAAGAAACCGGGGGACAGGTTCCCTACTCTGGAAACACCATATATTTT
- | TRBJ2-1 | TRBV18 | - | CASSHGTYNEQFF | TGTGCCAGCTCACATGGGACGTACAATGAGCAGTTCTTC